The source of this TCR beta chain is a study of blood T cell repertoires in COVID-19. Study details: Both acute and convalescent COVID-19 samples were obtained from the United States, Italy and Spain. T cells, B-cell-depleted T cells, or PBMCs supplied cDNA or gDNA.

The CDR3 loop spans 15 amino acids. CDR1 is LGHNA, CDR2 YNFKEQ, per germline. Trimming removed 6 bases from V and 4 bases from J, with 15 bases in between. Source study methods: Estimates of nucleated cell counts were drawn from the amplification of reference gene primers. Data came from immunoSEQ multiplex PCR; TCRdb stores just in-frame clones and leaves some out. V, J and clone size were drawn from that table, and D and trimming were deduced from the DNA. The sample carries 200,000 to 250,000 clones, just over 85% recorded once. Seattle patients were enrolled during active infection and followed longitudinally.

This sequence joins TRBV4-2 and TRBJ2-2; D possibly corresponds to TRBD1 (6 bases). The sample consisted of peripheral blood. The receptor was isolated from a man aged 45-65 years with COVID-19, enrolled during active disease. The CDR3 region is CASSPVTGTTGELFF. The CDR3 DNA follows: TGTGCCAGCAGTCCCGTCACAGGGACCACCGGGGAGCTGTTTTTT.